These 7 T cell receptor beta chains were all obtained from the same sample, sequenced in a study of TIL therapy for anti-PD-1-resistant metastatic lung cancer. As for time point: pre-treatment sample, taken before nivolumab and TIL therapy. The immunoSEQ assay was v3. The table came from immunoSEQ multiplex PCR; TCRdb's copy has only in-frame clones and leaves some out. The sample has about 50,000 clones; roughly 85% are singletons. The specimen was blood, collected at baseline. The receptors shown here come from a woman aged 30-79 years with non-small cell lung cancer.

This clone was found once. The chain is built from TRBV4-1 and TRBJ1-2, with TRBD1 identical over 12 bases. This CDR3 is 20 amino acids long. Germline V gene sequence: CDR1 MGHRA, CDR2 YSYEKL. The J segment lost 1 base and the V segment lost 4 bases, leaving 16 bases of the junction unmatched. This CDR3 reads CASSPSPGQGAFARNYGYTF. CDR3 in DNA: TGCGCCAGCAGCCCTTCCCCGGGACAGGGGGCCTTTGCACGTAACTATGGCTACACCTTC.

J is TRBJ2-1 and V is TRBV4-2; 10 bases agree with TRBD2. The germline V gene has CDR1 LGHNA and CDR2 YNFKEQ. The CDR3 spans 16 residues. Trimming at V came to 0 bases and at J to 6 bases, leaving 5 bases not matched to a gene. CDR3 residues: CASSQDLLAGVNEQFF. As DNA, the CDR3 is TGTGCCAGCAGCCAAGATCTGCTAGCGGGAGTCAATGAGCAGTTCTTC.

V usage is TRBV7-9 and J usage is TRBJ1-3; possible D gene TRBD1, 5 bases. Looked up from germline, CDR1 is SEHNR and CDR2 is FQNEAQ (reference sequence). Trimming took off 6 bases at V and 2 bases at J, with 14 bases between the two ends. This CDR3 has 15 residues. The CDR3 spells CASSPSGGAGNTIYF. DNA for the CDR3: TGTGCCAGCAGTCCCTCTGGGGGGGCTGGAAACACCATATATTTT.

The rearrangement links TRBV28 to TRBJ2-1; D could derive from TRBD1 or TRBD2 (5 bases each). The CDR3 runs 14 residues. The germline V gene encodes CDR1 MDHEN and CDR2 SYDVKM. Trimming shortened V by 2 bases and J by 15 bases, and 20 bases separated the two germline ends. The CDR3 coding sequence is TGTGCCAGCAGTTTACCGGGAAAGGGGACCGTAAGGTTCTTC. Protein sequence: CASSLPGKGTVRFF.

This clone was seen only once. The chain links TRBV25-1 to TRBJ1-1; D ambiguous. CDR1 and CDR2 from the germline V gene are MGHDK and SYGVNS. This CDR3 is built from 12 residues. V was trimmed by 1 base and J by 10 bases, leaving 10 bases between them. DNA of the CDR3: TGTGCCAGCAGTGAATGGGATCGAGGAGCTTTCTTT. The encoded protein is CASSEWDRGAFF.

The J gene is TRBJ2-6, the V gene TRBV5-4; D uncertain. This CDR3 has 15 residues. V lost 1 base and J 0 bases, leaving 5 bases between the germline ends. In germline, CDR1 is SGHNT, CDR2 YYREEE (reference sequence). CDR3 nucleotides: TGTGCCAGCAGCTTGAGTGACTCTGGGGCCAACGTCCTGACTTTC. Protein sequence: CASSLSDSGANVLTF.

CDR3 protein: CASSYGPGLAGGELFF. The CDR3 nucleotides are TGTGCCAGCAGTTACGGCCCCGGGCTAGCGGGCGGGGAGCTGTTTTTT. V and J are TRBV6-6 and TRBJ2-2, with TRBD2 matching over 8 bases. Germline assignment: CDR1 MNHNY and CDR2 SVGAGI (reference sequence). The V segment lost 2 bases and the J segment 7 bases; nucleotides outside the gene matches: 9. The CDR3 runs to 16 residues.